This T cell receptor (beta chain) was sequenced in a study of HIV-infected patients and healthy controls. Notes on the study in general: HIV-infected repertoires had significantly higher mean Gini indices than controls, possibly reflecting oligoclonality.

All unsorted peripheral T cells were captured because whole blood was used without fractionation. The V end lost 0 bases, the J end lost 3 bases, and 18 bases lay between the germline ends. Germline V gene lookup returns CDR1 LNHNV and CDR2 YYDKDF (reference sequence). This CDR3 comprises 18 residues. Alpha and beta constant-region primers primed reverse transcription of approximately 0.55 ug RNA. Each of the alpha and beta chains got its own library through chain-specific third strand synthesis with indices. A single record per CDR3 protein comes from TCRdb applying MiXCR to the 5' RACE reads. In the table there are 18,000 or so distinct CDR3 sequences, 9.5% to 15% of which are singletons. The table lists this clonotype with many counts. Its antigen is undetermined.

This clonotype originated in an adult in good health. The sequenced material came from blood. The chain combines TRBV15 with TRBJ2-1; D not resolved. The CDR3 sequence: CATSRDPSDSNYYNEQFF. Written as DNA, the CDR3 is TGTGCCACCAGCAGAGATCCCTCAGACTCGAACTACTACAATGAGCAGTTCTTC.